Listed here is a single T cell receptor (beta chain). Its antigen is unknown. Researchers ran the PCR with 60 Vbeta and 13 Jbeta primers. TCRdb's table, derived via immunoSEQ multiplex PCR, lists solely in-frame clones and lacks some. The sample shows 81,000 or so clones, around four fifths of them seen only once. The entry originates in a study of cytomegalovirus exposure and HLA in healthy donors. Findings of the study overall: Across donors, most TCRs were seen rarely, yet some public ones were widespread. Listed as cytomegalovirus-associated were 164 TCR beta chains.

Sample: PBMCs. The TCR comes from a man aged 45-65 years in good health and CMV-seropositive.

Written as DNA, the CDR3 is TGTGCCAGCAGTTACTCGGCTAGCGGGCAAGAGACCCAGTACTTC. It is translated as CASSYSASGQETQYF. This sequence joins TRBV6-5 and TRBJ2-5; 8 positions agree with TRBD2. The J segment lost 2 bases and the V segment lost 0 bases, leaving 2 bases of the junction unmatched. The CDR3 covers 15 residues. CDR1 is MNHEY and CDR2 is SVGAGI in the germline V gene.